A single sample gave rise to the 3 T cell receptor beta chains below, sequenced in a study of sequential checkpoint blockade in melanoma. Profiling relied on immunoSEQ multiplex PCR, and the TCRdb table lists in-frame clones only, not all of them. The sample shows over 25,000 clones, roughly 77% of them seen only once. As to treatment: randomized to nivolumab then ipilimumab (arm A) or the reverse (arm B). The sequences come from CD8+ T cells sorted from blood (inferred from file names), collected from a patient given nivolumab and ipilimumab in sequence. The source is a human donor with melanoma.

Of note for this clone: Within the sample, other DNA sequences also encode this same CDR3. The chain joins TRBV5-1 to TRBJ2-7, with 10 bases that match TRBD1. Trimming took 0 bases from V and 6 from J; bases not matched to a gene: 3. CDR3 length: 14 residues. Looked up from germline, CDR1 is SGHRS and CDR2 is YFSETQ. The DNA of the CDR3 is TGCGCCAGCAGCTTGGGTGGGACAGGGGCCGAGCAGTACTTC. Residues: CASSLGGTGAEQYF.

V is TRBV5-1 and J is TRBJ2-3, with 7 bases lining up with TRBD1. The length of the CDR3 is 16 residues. Germline assignment: CDR1 SGHRS and CDR2 YFSETQ. V lost 1 base, J lost 2 bases, and 7 bases stayed unmatched. The CDR3 sequence: CASSLFGDRITDTQYF. The CDR3 bases are TGCGCCAGCAGCTTGTTTGGGGACAGAATCACAGATACGCAGTATTTT.

J is TRBJ2-7 and V is TRBV28; 8 positions agree with TRBD2. Germline assignment: CDR1 MDHEN and CDR2 SYDVKM. CDR3 length equals 14 residues. V trimming: 6 bases; J trimming: 7 bases; junction bases outside the gene matches: 11. Here the CDR3 reads CASSPSAGGGEQYF. The DNA of the CDR3 is TGTGCCAGCAGCCCTTCGGCGGGGGGCGGAGAGCAGTACTTC.